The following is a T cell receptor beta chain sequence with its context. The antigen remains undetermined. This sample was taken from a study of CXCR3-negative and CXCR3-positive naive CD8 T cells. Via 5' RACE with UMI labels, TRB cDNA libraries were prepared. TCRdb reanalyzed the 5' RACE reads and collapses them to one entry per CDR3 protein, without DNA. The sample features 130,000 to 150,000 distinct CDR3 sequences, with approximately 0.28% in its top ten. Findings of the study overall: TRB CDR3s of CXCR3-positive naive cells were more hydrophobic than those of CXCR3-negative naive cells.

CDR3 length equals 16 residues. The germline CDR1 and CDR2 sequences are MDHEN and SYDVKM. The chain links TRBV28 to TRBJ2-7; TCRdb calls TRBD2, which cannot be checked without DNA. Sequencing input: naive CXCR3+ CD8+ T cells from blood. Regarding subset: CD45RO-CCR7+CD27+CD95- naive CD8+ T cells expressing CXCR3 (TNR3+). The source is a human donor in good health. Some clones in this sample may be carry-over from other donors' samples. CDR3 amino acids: CASSAWLAGGSYEQYF. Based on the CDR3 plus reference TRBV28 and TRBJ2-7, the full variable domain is DVKVTQSSRYLVKRTGEKVFLECVQDMDHENMFWYRQDPGLGLRLIYFSYDVKMKEKGDIPEGYSVSREKKERFSLILESASTNQTSMYLCASSAWLAGGSYEQYFGPGTRLTVT.